This T cell receptor (beta chain) stems from a study of molecular identifiers for immune sequencing clone quantification. The study's findings and limits: Underestimated sizes of highly expanded clones could result from identical TCR molecules that share a barcode.

Germline loops: CDR1 SGHNT, CDR2 YYREEE (reference sequence). The CDR3 length is 15 residues. Trimming pared 0 bases from V and 2 bases from J, leaving 12 bases between. TCRdb ran MiXCR on the PCR reads and lists one entry per CDR3 protein. The sample records approximately 500,000 distinct CDR3 sequences, 20% to 25% being singletons. To note about this clonotype: Its antigen is not known.

Specimen: naive CD8+ T cells from blood, with Jurkat cell RNA spiked in. Subset denoted: FACS-sorted CD8+CD4-CCR7+CD45RA+ naive T cells. The source is a human donor in good health. Some libraries in this study had Jurkat cell RNA spiked in. The genes are TRBV5-4 and TRBJ2-7; D perhaps matches TRBD1 (6 bases). The CDR3 region has the DNA TGTGCCAGCAGCTTGGACCAGGGGCTAACCTACGAGCAGTACTTC. This sequence encodes CASSLDQGLTYEQYF. The whole variable domain, remainder taken from reference TRBV5-4 and TRBJ2-7, is ETGVTQSPTHLIKTRGQQVTLRCSSQSGHNTVSWYQQALGQGPQFIFQYYREEENGRGNFPPRFSGLQFPNYSSELNVNALELDDSALYLCASSLDQGLTYEQYFGPGTRLTVT.